This T cell receptor (beta chain) emerged from a study of blood T cells in healthy people across ages. Primed by a sample-barcoded 5' primer and a J-beta primer mix, a second PCR proceeded for 7 to 11 cycles. TCRdb re-called the 5' RACE reads through MiXCR, storing one row per CDR3 protein. The sample lists 550,000 to 750,000 distinct CDR3 sequences, roughly 21% occurring once. Sequences were obtained from blood. The sequence came from a man aged 65 to 79 in good health.

CDR3 amino acids: CASSLVLLSGANVLTF. CDR3 sequence (DNA): TGTGCCAGCAGCTTGGTTCTTCTCTCTGGGGCCAACGTCCTGACTTTC. This chain joins TRBV5-6 and TRBJ2-6, with D unclear. The V end was cut by 0 bases, the J end by 0 bases, with 7 bases between. Per the germline V gene, CDR1 is SGHDT and CDR2 is YYEEEE. CDR3 size: 16 residues.